This passage covers 29 T cell receptor beta chains from one sample sequenced in a study of cytomegalovirus exposure and HLA in healthy donors. PCR employed 60 Vbeta and 13 Jbeta primers. Libraries were prepared by immunoSEQ multiplex PCR; TCRdb keeps only in-frame clonotypes and omits some of them. The table lists 120,000 to 150,000 clones, over 80% of them singletons. Sequenced sample: PBMCs. The receptors here all came from a female donor in good health and CMV-seronegative.

This clone was counted once. V and J are TRBV9 and TRBJ2-3; D not certain. V shed 0 bases and J shed 4 bases, with 9 bases lying between them. The length of the CDR3 is 14 residues. The germline V gene encodes CDR1 SGDLS and CDR2 YYNGEE. The CDR3 spells CASSVVSRSDTQYF. As DNA, the CDR3 is TGTGCCAGCAGCGTAGTTTCTAGGTCAGATACGCAGTATTTT.

This chain connects TRBV5-8 to TRBJ2-1; 7 bases agree with TRBD1. CDR1 is SGHTS and CDR2 is YDEGEE in the germline V gene. This CDR3 contains 14 residues. Trimming took 4 bases from V and 7 from J; bases not matched to a gene: 8. CDR3 DNA sequence: TGTGCCAGCAGCCCCGGACAGGACGAGAATGAGCAGTTCTTC. Translating it yields CASSPGQDENEQFF. Drawing the rest from reference TRBV5-8 and TRBJ2-1, the complete variable domain is EAGVTQSPTHLIKTRGQQATLRCSPISGHTSVYWYQQALGLGLQFLLWYDEGEERNRGNFPPRFSGRQFPNYSSELNVNALELEDSALYLCASSPGQDENEQFFGPGTRLTVL.

The CDR3 sequence: CASSRDRGVKYEQYF. In DNA form, the CDR3 reads TGTGCCAGCAGTCGGGACAGGGGGGTGAAATACGAGCAGTACTTC. The chain carries TRBV6-5 and TRBJ2-7; 11 bases fit TRBD1. After removal of 5 bases from V and 4 bases from J, the junction contained 7 bases not matched to a gene. The germline gives CDR1 MNHEY, CDR2 SVGAGI. This CDR3 has 15 residues.

The chain recombines TRBV27 with TRBJ2-1; 7 nucleotides line up with TRBD2. V shed 2 bases, J shed 6 bases, and the junction held 1 base outside the gene matches. The CDR3 length is 13 residues. Germline V lookup: CDR1 MNHEY, CDR2 SMNVEV (reference sequence). Here the CDR3 DNA reads TGTGCCAGCAGTTTACAGCGGGGCAATGAGCAGTTCTTC. This gives the protein CASSLQRGNEQFF.

The chain employs TRBV18 and TRBJ2-7; 11 bases fit TRBD1. Per germline, CDR1 KGHSH and CDR2 LQKENI. This CDR3 has 17 residues. The ends lost 3 bases at V and 4 bases at J; junction bases unmatched: 11. The CDR3 DNA is TGTGCCAGCTCACCTGGAATGGGACAGGGGGGCATATACGAGCAGTACTTC. It codes for CASSPGMGQGGIYEQYF.

In DNA form, the CDR3 reads TGTGCCAGCAGCTCCCTTAATGAGCAGTTCTTC. This codes for CASSSLNEQFF. The chain uses TRBV13 and TRBJ2-1; D unclear. This CDR3 is 11 amino acids long. The ends were cut back, 4 bases at V and 7 bases at J, with 5 bases in the middle. CDR1 and CDR2 from the germline V gene are PRHDT and FYEKMQ (reference sequence).

The rearrangement joins TRBV7-9 to TRBJ1-1; maybe TRBD1 (6 bases). The germline V gene has CDR1 SEHNR and CDR2 FQNEAQ (reference sequence). This CDR3 region has 12 residues. Trimming removed 5 bases at V and 5 bases at J, with 9 bases between. The CDR3, as DNA: TGTGCCAGCAGCCAACAGGGAACTGAAGCTTTCTTT. Residues: CASSQQGTEAFF. Based on the CDR3 plus reference TRBV7-9 and TRBJ1-1, the full variable domain is DTGVSQNPRHKITKRGQNVTFRCDPISEHNRLYWYRQTLGQGPEFLTYFQNEAQLEKSRLLSDRFSAERPKGSFSTLEIQRTEQGDSAMYLCASSQQGTEAFFGQGTRLTVV.

This chain connects TRBV29-1 to TRBJ2-7, with D tentatively TRBD1 (5 bases). The V end lost 0 bases, the J end lost 4 bases, and 10 bases lay between the germline ends. Germline V lookup: CDR1 SQVTM, CDR2 ANQGSEA. This CDR3 comprises 13 residues. The CDR3 coding sequence is TGCAGCGTTGAAGAGGGGCTGGGGTACGAGCAGTACTTC. Translated, it gives CSVEEGLGYEQYF.

The J gene is TRBJ1-1, the V gene TRBV28; no clear D gene. The germline V gene has CDR1 MDHEN and CDR2 SYDVKM. V was pared by 5 bases and J by 0 bases, with 4 bases between. The CDR3 runs 12 residues. The DNA for the CDR3 is TGTGCCAGCAGTCCAGTGAACACTGAAGCTTTCTTT. Its protein is CASSPVNTEAFF.

The chain combines TRBV27 with TRBJ2-7, with TRBD1 as a possible D gene (6 bases). The ends were cut back, 5 bases at V and 1 base at J, with 12 bases in the middle. Germline V gives CDR1 MNHEY, CDR2 SMNVEV (reference sequence). This CDR3 is built from 14 residues. In DNA form, the CDR3 reads TGTGCCAGCAGTCCGCAGGGGTGGTCCTACGAGCAGTACTTC. Amino acid sequence: CASSPQGWSYEQYF.

J is TRBJ2-4 and V is TRBV7-8, with D possibly TRBD2 on 5 matching bases. The CDR3 is 17 residues long. The germline V gene has CDR1 SGHVS and CDR2 FQNEAQ. V dropped 0 bases and J dropped 0 bases, with 12 bases sitting between them. The CDR3 DNA follows: TGTGCCAGCAGCTTAGCGCTTCGAGGACTAGCCAAAAACATTCAGTACTTC. It codes for CASSLALRGLAKNIQYF.

J is TRBJ2-2 and V is TRBV29-1; possibly TRBD1 for D (6 bases). V lost 1 base and J lost 4, with 7 bases in between. This CDR3 is 13 amino acids long. Germline V gene data show CDR1 as SQVTM and CDR2 as ANQGSEA. DNA of the CDR3: TGCAGCGTTGAAGGGACAGCCACCGGGGAGCTGTTTTTT. It is translated as CSVEGTATGELFF.

The V call is TRBV29-1, the J call TRBJ1-1; 10 nucleotides align to TRBD1. V was pared by 3 bases and J by 3 bases, with 1 base of the junction left unmatched. Germline CDR1 reads SQVTM; CDR2 reads ANQGSEA. The CDR3 is 13 residues long. As DNA, the CDR3 is TGCAGCGTTGACGGACAGGGGGACACTGAAGCTTTCTTT. Translation gives CSVDGQGDTEAFF.

V and J are TRBV30 and TRBJ1-5, with D possibly matching TRBD1 (5 bases). Germline CDR1 and CDR2: GTSNPN and SVGIG (reference sequence). Trimming removed 2 bases at V and 4 bases at J, with 18 bases between. This CDR3 comprises 16 residues. In nucleotides, the CDR3 is TGTGCCTGGAGTCCTGGGACCGGGGGAAGGAATCAGCCCCAGCATTTT. As protein: CAWSPGTGGRNQPQHF.

This chain joins TRBV28 and TRBJ2-3, with TRBD1 matching over 7 bases. V lost 5 bases to trimming and J lost 3 bases; unmatched junction nucleotides: 2. The CDR3 is made up of 13 amino acids. Germline values: CDR1 MDHEN, CDR2 SYDVKM. CDR3 amino acids: CASSPQGTDTQYF. DNA of the CDR3: TGTGCCAGCAGTCCACAGGGGACAGATACGCAGTATTTT. The full variable domain, completed using reference TRBV28 and TRBJ2-3, is DVKVTQSSRYLVKRTGEKVFLECVQDMDHENMFWYRQDPGLGLRLIYFSYDVKMKEKGDIPEGYSVSREKKERFSLILESASTNQTSMYLCASSPQGTDTQYFGPGTRLTVL.

The sample holds one count of this clone. V usage is TRBV21-1 and J usage is TRBJ2-5; the table names TRBD2, a call not compared with the DNA. TRBV21-1 is described as a pseudogene. The CDR3 is 16 residues long. The CDR3 DNA reads TGTGCCAGCAGCAAAACTAGCGGGAGGGGGTATGAGACCCAGTACTTC. This codes for CASSKTSGRGYETQYF.

The genes are TRBV5-6 and TRBJ2-1; 9 nucleotides agree with TRBD1. Trimming at V came to 4 bases and at J to 4 bases, leaving 9 bases not matched to a gene. The CDR3 runs 16 residues. Germline V gene lookup returns CDR1 SGHDT and CDR2 YYEEEE. The CDR3 bases are TGTGCCAGCAGCCGAATAACAGGGGGCGGATACAATGAGCAGTTCTTC. Residues: CASSRITGGGYNEQFF.

The chain employs TRBV2 and TRBJ1-5; 7 bases match TRBD1. The ends lost 5 bases at V and 2 bases at J; junction bases unmatched: 18. Germline V gene lookup returns CDR1 SNHLY and CDR2 FYNNEI. This CDR3 has 19 residues. The CDR3 loop reads CASSSRTGGIQGGNQPQHF. The CDR3 DNA sequence: TGTGCCAGCAGTTCCCGGACAGGAGGTATCCAGGGAGGCAATCAGCCCCAGCATTTT.

The chain employs TRBV5-1 and TRBJ1-2; D may be TRBD1 (5 bases). Germline assignment: CDR1 SGHRS and CDR2 YFSETQ. The CDR3 length is 12 residues. Trimming shortened V by 1 base and J by 6 bases, and 7 bases separated the two germline ends. The CDR3 spells CASSLLGDGYTF. Here the CDR3 DNA reads TGCGCCAGCAGCTTGTTAGGGGATGGCTACACCTTC.

V and J are TRBV27 and TRBJ1-1; weak D call: TRBD1 (5 bases). The V gene's germline CDR1 is MNHEY and CDR2 SMNVEV (reference sequence). With 4 bases removed from V and 5 bases from J, the gap between germline ends came to 11 bases. CDR3 length equals 13 residues. The CDR3 nucleotides are TGTGCCAGCAGTTGGGACGGGGGGACTGAAGCTTTCTTT. It is translated as CASSWDGGTEAFF.

The V gene is TRBV29-1, the J gene TRBJ1-2; TRBD1 is a possible D gene (5 bases). With 7 bases removed from V and 8 bases from J, the gap between germline ends came to 17 bases. The germline V gene has CDR1 SQVTM and CDR2 ANQGSEA. The CDR3 contains 12 residues. The CDR3 loop reads CSAAQGGGGYTF. DNA of the CDR3: TGCAGCGCCGCGCAGGGCGGGGGAGGCTACACCTTC.

The chain is built from TRBV28 and TRBJ2-3, with D hard to call. V lost 4 bases and J 4 bases, leaving 6 bases between the germline ends. The CDR3 totals 12 residues. Germline CDR1 reads MDHEN; CDR2 reads SYDVKM. The CDR3 spells CASSSGADTQYF. The CDR3 DNA reads TGTGCCAGCAGTTCAGGCGCAGATACGCAGTATTTT.

The chain links TRBV5-4 to TRBJ2-6, with 9 bases matching TRBD1. The J segment lost 2 bases and the V segment lost 0 bases, leaving 0 bases of the junction unmatched. Germline V lookup: CDR1 SGHNT, CDR2 YYREEE (reference sequence). The CDR3 loop spans 16 amino acids. CDR3 sequence reads: CASSLGTGAGANVLTF. CDR3 coding DNA: TGTGCCAGCAGCTTGGGGACAGGGGCTGGGGCCAACGTCCTGACTTTC.

V and J are TRBV7-9 and TRBJ2-1; D ambiguous. Germline CDR1 SEHNR, CDR2 FQNEAQ (reference sequence). The CDR3 is made up of 10 amino acids. The V and J ends lost 8 bases and 5 bases respectively, with 4 bases between them. CDR3 DNA sequence: TGTGCCAGCGAGCACAATGAGCAGTTCTTC. Its protein is CASEHNEQFF.

J is TRBJ2-1 and V is TRBV15, with 7 bases fitting TRBD2. This CDR3 is 15 amino acids long. The germline CDR1 and CDR2 sequences are LNHNV and YYDKDF (reference sequence). V lost 5 bases to trimming and J lost 6 bases; unmatched junction nucleotides: 10. The CDR3 here is CATSPRSGNFNEQFF. The CDR3 DNA is TGTGCCACCAGCCCTAGAAGCGGGAACTTCAATGAGCAGTTCTTC.

This clone was observed a few times. The rearrangement links TRBV6-1 to TRBJ2-7; the D is unclear. This CDR3 region has 13 residues. Trimming removed 3 bases at V and 2 bases at J, with 8 bases between. Germline V lookup: CDR1 MNHNS, CDR2 SASEGT. The CDR3 loop reads CASSDSRTYEQYF. CDR3 DNA sequence: TGTGCCAGCAGTGATTCCAGAACCTACGAGCAGTACTTC.

This rearrangement joins TRBV28 to TRBJ1-4; 10 nucleotides align to TRBD1. The J segment lost 8 bases and the V segment lost 4 bases, leaving 10 bases of the junction unmatched. The CDR3 loop spans 16 amino acids. Germline V gives CDR1 MDHEN, CDR2 SYDVKM. This chain's CDR3 is CASSSPTGTGDEKLFF. CDR3 DNA: TGTGCCAGCAGTTCCCCGACGGGGACAGGGGACGAAAAACTGTTTTTT.

The sample holds a few counts of this clone. The chain couples TRBV19 to TRBJ1-1, with TRBD1 matching 8 bases. The CDR3 runs to 12 residues. Germline V lookup: CDR1 LNHDA, CDR2 SQIVND (reference sequence). The V segment lost 6 bases and the J segment 11 bases; nucleotides outside the gene matches: 8. CDR3 sequence (DNA): TGTGCCAGTAGATCCGGACAGGGTGGGGCTTTCTTT. Its protein product is CASRSGQGGAFF. The full variable domain, rest sourced from reference TRBV19 and TRBJ1-1, is DGGITQSPKYLFRKEGQNVTLSCEQNLNHDAMYWYRQDPGQGLRLIYYSQIVNDFQKGDIAEGYSVSREKKESFPLTVTSAQKNPTAFYLCASRSGQGGAFFGQGTRLTVV.

V gene TRBV19 combines with J gene TRBJ2-1; 7 nucleotides match TRBD2. Germline assignment: CDR1 LNHDA and CDR2 SQIVND (reference sequence). The CDR3 has 12 residues. J was trimmed by 7 bases and V by 6 bases; bases with no gene match: 3. CDR3 DNA: TGTGCCAGTAGCTGGGAGGGAAATGAGCAGTTCTTC. Its protein is CASSWEGNEQFF.